This paragraph covers one T cell receptor beta chain sequence. The survey-level immunoSEQ assay was used. TCRdb's table, derived via immunoSEQ multiplex PCR, lists solely in-frame clones and lacks some. This table holds 17,000 or so clones, approximately 69% found once. These data come from a study of pediatric ulcerative colitis. The rectum was sampled with one to two pinch biopsies at colonoscopy. The receptor's source is a girl aged 5 to 17 with moderate ulcerative colitis. Sequenced input: gut tissue.

This chain's CDR3 is CASSLEGQGRTDTQYF. CDR3 bases: TGCGCCAGCAGCTTGGAGGGACAGGGACGCACAGATACGCAGTATTTT. This sequence joins TRBV5-1 and TRBJ2-3; 9 bases are a match to TRBD1. V was pared by 0 bases and J by 1 base, with 3 bases of the junction left unmatched. The CDR3 is 16 amino acids. Germline CDR1 SGHRS, CDR2 YFSETQ.